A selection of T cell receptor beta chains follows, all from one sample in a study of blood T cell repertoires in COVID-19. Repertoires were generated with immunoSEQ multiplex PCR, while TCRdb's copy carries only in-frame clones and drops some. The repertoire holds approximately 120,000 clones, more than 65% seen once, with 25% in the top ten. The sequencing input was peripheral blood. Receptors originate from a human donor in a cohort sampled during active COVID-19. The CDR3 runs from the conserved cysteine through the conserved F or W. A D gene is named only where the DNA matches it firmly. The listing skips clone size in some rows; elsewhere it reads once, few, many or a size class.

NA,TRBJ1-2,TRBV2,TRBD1,TGTGCCAGCAGCGGACAGGGCTATGGCTACACCTTC,CASSGQGYGYTF
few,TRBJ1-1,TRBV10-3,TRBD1,TGTGCCATCAGTGAAATACAGGGGGCGACGGAAGCTTTCTTT,CAISEIQGATEAFF
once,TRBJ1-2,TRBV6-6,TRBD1,TGTGCCAGCAGAAAACAGGGGGCTCCTAACTATGGCTACACCTTC,CASRKQGAPNYGYTF
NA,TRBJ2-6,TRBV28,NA,TGTGCCAGCACCTCGGGGGCCAACGTCCTGACTTTC,CASTSGANVLTF
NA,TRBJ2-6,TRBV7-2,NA,TGTGCCAGCAGTTGGGCCCCGTCTGGGGCCAACGTCCTGACTTTC,CASSWAPSGANVLTF
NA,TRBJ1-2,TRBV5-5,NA,TGTGCCAGCAGCCCCCTGACAGCTAACTATGGCTACACCTTC,CASSPLTANYGYTF
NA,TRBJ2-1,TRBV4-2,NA,TGTGCCAGCAGCCAAGTGATAGCCCGGGGATTGTGGAATGAGCAGTTCTTC,CASSQVIARGLWNEQFF
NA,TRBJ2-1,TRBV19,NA,TGTGCCAGTAGTATCAAAGGGACATTTAACAATGAGCAGTTCTTC,CASSIKGTFNNEQFF
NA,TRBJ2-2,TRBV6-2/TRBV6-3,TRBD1,TGTGCCAGCAGTCCCCGGACAGGGGGCACCGGGGAGCTGTTTTTT,CASSPRTGGTGELFF
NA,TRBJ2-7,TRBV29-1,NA,TGCAGCGTTGAAGATCGCTCGACTGGCGAGCAGTACTTC,CSVEDRSTGEQYF